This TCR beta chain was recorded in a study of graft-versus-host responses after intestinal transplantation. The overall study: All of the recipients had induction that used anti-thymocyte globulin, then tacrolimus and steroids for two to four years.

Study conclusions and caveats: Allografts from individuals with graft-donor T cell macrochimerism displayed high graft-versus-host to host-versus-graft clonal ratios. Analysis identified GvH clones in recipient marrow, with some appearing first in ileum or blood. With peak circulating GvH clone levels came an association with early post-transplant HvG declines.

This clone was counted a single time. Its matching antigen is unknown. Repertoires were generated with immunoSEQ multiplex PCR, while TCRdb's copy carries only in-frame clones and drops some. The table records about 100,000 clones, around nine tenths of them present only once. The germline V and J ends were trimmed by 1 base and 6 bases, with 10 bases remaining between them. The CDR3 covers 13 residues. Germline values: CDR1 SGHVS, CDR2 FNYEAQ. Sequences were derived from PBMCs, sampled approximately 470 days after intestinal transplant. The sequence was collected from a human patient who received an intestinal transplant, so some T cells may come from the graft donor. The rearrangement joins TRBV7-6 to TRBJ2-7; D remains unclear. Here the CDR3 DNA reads TGTGCCAGCAGCTTAGGTCCGGTCTCCGAGCAGTACTTC. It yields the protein CASSLGPVSEQYF. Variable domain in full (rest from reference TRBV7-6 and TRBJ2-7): GAGVSQSPRYKVTKRGQDVALRCDPISGHVSLYWYRQALGQGPEFLTYFNYEAQQDKSGLPNDRFSAERPEGSISTLTIQRTEQRDSAMYRCASSLGPVSEQYFGPGTRLTVT.